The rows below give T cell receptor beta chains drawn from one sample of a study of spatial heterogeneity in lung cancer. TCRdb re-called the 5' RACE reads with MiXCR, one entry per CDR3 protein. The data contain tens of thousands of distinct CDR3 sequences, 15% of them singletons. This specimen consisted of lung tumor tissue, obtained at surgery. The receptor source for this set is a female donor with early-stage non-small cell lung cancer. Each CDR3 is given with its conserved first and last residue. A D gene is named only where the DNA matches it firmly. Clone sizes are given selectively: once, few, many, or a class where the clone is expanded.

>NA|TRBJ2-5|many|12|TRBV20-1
TGCAGTGCTAGATCCAGGGTAGAGACCCAGTACTTC
CSARSRVETQYF
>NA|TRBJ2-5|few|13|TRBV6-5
TGTGCCAGCAGTTACCTGATAGCGGAGACCCAGTACTTC
CASSYLIAETQYF
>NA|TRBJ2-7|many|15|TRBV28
TGTGCCAGCGGACCCCAAGGACATGCAGGGATGGAGCAGTACTTC
CASGPQGHAGMEQYF
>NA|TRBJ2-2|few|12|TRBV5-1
TGCGCCAGCAGCTCCAGGGACGGGGAGCTGTTTTTT
CASSSRDGELFF
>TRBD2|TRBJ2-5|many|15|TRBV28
TGTGCCAGCAGCCCAGCGGGGGGGAGGGGTGAGACCCAGTACTTC
CASSPAGGRGETQYF
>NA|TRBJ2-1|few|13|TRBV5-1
TGCGCCAGCAGGGGTAGTAGTAAGAATGAGCAGTTCTTC
CASRGSSKNEQFF
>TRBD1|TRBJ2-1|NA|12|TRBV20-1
TGCAGTGTGGACAGGGTCCACAATGAGCAGTTCTTC
CSVDRVHNEQFF
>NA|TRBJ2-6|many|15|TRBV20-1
TGCAGTGCTAGTTCCGGGGGAGCCGGGGCCAACGTCCTGACTTTC
CSASSGGAGANVLTF
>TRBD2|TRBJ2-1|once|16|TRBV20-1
TGCAGTACCTCTCGAAGTGGGAGCGGGAGCTACAATGAGCAGTTCTTC
CSTSRSGSGSYNEQFF
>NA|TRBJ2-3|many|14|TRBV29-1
TGCAGCGTTCGAGACCCAACCAACACAGATACGCAGTATTTT
CSVRDPTNTDTQYF
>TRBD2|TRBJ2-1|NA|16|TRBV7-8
TGTGCCAGCAGCTCTCAGCTAGCGGGAGCCTACAATGAGCAGTTCTTC
CASSSQLAGAYNEQFF
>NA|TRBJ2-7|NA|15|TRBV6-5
TGTGCCAGCAGTTACGCCTTAGCCCAGAAGTACGAGCAGTACTTC
CASSYALAQKYEQYF
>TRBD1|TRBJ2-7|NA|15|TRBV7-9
TGTGCCAGCAGCTTACAGCGGCAGGGGGCGATCGAGCAGTACTTC
CASSLQRQGAIEQYF
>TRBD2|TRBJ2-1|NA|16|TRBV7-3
TGTGCCAGCAGCTTTACTAGCGGGGGCTCCTACAATGAGCAGTTCTTC
CASSFTSGGSYNEQFF
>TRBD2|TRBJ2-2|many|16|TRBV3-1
TGTGCCAGCAGCCCATGGACTAGCGGGAGGGGCGGGGAGCTGTTTTTT
CASSPWTSGRGGELFF
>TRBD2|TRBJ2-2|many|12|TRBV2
TGTGCCAGCCGGAGCGGGGCCGGGGAGCTGTTTTTT
CASRSGAGELFF
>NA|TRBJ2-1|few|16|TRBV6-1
TGTGCCAGCAGTACCCGGTCGGGGGCTACCCCCGATGAGCAGTTCTTC
CASSTRSGATPDEQFF
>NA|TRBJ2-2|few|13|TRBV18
TGTGCCAGCTCACAGACGGTGGACGGGGAGCTGTTTTTT
CASSQTVDGELFF
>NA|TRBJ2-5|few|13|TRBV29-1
TGCAGCGTTGGATATGCCGCTCACGAGACCCAGTACTTC
CSVGYAAHETQYF
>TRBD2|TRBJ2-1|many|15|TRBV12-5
TGTGCTAGTGGGACTAGCGGGAGGGCCTGGGATGAGCAGTTCTTC
CASGTSGRAWDEQFF
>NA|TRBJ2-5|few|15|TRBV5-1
TGCGCCAGCAGCTTGCAGTTACTCAAGCGGGAGACCCAGTACTTC
CASSLQLLKRETQYF
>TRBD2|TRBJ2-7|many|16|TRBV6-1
TGTGCCAGCAGTGAAGGACTAGCGGGAGGCCCCTACGAGCAGTACTTC
CASSEGLAGGPYEQYF
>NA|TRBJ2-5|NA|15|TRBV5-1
TGCGCCAGCTCCGCATCTAGTATGGGACAAGAGACCCAGTACTTC
CASSASSMGQETQYF
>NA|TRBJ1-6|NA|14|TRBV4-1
TGCGCCAGCAGCCAAGTGAACGGTCATTCACCCCTCCACTTT
CASSQVNGHSPLHF
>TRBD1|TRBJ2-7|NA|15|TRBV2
TGTGCCAGCAGTGAAGAAGGGACAGAACTGTACGAGCAGTACTTC
CASSEEGTELYEQYF
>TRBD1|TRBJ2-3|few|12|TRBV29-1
TGCAGCGCGGAGACAGGGTCAGATACGCAGTATTTT
CSAETGSDTQYF
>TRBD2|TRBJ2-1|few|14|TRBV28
TGTGCCAGCAGTGGGACTAGCGGTCACAATGAGCAGTTCTTC
CASSGTSGHNEQFF
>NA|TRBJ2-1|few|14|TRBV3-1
TGTGCCAGCCGTGGACTTGGAACCTACAATGAGCAGTTCTTC
CASRGLGTYNEQFF
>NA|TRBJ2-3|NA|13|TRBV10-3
TGTGCCATCAATTCGGCCGTCACAGATACGCAGTATTTT
CAINSAVTDTQYF
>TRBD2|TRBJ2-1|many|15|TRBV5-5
TGTGCCAGCAGCCCCCCCGGGGGGGGGAGAGATGAGCAGTTCTTC
CASSPPGGGRDEQFF
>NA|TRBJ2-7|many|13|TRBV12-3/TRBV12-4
TGTGCCAGCCAGGGCAGGGCTCCCTACGAGCAGTACTTC
CASQGRAPYEQYF
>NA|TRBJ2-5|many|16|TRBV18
TGTGCCAGCTCACCCCCTCTCGGCAGGAGCCAAGAGACCCAGTACTTC
CASSPPLGRSQETQYF
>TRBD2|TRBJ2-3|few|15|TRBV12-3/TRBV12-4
TGTGCCAGCAGAGTAGCGGGAGGGCCCAAAGGTACGCAGTATTTT
CASRVAGGPKGTQYF
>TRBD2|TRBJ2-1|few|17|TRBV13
TGTGCCAGCAGCTTAAGACCGGGACTAGGGATCGCCAATGAGCAGTTCTTC
CASSLRPGLGIANEQFF
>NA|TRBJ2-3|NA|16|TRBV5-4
TGTGCCAGCTCCCCGTCGGCCAGCGGCAGCACAGATACGCAGTATTTT
CASSPSASGSTDTQYF
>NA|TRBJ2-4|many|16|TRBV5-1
TGCGCCAGCAGCCACGCAGGGGCGGGGGCCAAAAACATTCAGTACTTC
CASSHAGAGAKNIQYF
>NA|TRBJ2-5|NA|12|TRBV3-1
TGTGCCAGCAGCCAAGATGGGAAGACCCAGTACTTC
CASSQDGKTQYF
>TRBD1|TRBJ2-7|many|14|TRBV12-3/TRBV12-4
TGTGCCAGCACCATCAGGACAGGGAGCTACGAGCAGTACTTC
CASTIRTGSYEQYF
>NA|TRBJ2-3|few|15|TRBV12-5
TGTGCTAGTGGACGCGGAGTAGGGGGCACAGATACGCAGTATTTT
CASGRGVGGTDTQYF
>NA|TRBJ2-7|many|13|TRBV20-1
TGCAGTGCTCTACTACCGGGCACCTACGAGCAGTACTTC
CSALLPGTYEQYF
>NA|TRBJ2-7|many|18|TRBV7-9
TGTGCCAGCAGCTTAGCGAAAACACAGGGAGTGGGAACCTACGAGCAGTACTTC
CASSLAKTQGVGTYEQYF
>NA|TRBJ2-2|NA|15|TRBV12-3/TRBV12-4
TGTGCCAGCAGTTTTCTCAGTAAGGAGCCCGGGGAGCTGTTTTTT
CASSFLSKEPGELFF
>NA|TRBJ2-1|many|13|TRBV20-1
TGCAGTGCCCGGGGGTTGGCCTACAATGAGCAGTTCTTC
CSARGLAYNEQFF
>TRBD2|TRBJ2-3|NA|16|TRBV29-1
TGCAGCACTAGGAGGTTGACTAGCGGGAGTACAGATACGCAGTATTTT
CSTRRLTSGSTDTQYF
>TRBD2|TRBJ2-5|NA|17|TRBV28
TGTGCCAGCAGTATCCATTCGTTCGGCGGGAGGGTGGAGACCCAGTACTTC
CASSIHSFGGRVETQYF
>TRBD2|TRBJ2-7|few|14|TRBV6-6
TGTGCCAGCAGTTACGGACTAGTTACCCACGAGCAGTACTTC
CASSYGLVTHEQYF
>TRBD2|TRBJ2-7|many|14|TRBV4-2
TGTGCCAGCAGCCCCGCCCGGGGGGAACGCGAGCAGTACTTC
CASSPARGEREQYF
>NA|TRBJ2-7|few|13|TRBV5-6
TGTGCCAGCAGCTTCGGCGTTTCCTACGAGCAGTACTTC
CASSFGVSYEQYF